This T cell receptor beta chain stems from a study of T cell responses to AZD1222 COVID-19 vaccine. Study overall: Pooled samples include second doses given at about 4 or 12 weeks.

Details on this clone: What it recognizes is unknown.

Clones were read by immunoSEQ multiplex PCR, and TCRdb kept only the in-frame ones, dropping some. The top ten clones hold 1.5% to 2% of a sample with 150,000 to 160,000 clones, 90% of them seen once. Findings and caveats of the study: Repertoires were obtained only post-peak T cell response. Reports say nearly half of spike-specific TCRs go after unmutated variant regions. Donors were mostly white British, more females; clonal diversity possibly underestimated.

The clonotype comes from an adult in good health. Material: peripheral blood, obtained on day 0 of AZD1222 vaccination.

The CDR3 reads CASSRLGANVLTF. The CDR3 DNA reads TGTGCCAGCAGTCGACTGGGGGCCAACGTCCTGACTTTC. V gene TRBV12-3 or TRBV12-4 combines with J gene TRBJ2-6, with D unclear. This CDR3 comprises 13 residues. Trimming removed 5 bases from V and 4 bases from J, with 6 bases in between.